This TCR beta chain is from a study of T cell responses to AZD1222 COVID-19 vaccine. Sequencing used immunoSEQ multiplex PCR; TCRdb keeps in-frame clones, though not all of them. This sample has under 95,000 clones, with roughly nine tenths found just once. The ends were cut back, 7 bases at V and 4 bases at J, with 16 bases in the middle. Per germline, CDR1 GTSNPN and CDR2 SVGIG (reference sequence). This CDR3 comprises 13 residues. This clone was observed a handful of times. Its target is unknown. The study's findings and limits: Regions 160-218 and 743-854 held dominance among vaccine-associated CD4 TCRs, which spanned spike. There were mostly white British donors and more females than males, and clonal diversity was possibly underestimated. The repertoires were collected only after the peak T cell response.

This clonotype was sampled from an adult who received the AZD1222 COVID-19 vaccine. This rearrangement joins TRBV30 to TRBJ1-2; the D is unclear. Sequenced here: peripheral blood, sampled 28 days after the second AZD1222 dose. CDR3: CAYQSGHFYGYTF. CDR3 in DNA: TGTGCCTACCAATCTGGCCATTTCTATGGCTACACCTTC.